This T cell receptor (beta chain) appears in the sequencing data of a study of CD8 T cells in ankylosing spondylitis. TCRdb fed the 5' RACE reads into MiXCR, producing one record per CDR3 protein. Of some 120,000 distinct CDR3 sequences listed, roughly an eighth are singletons. Trimming shortened V by 8 bases and J by 8 bases, and 12 bases separated the two germline ends. The CDR3 is 12 residues long. The sequence was collected from a female donor with ankylosing spondylitis or in good health (not recorded which). Sequencing input: blood, either unsorted or a sorted T cell fraction (not recorded which). The V and J genes are TRBV12-3 or TRBV12-4 and TRBJ1-4, with TRBD1 as a possible D gene (5 bases). CDR3 loop: CASGGGEEKLFF. CDR3 nucleotide sequence: TGTGCCAGCGGCGGGGGGGAGGAAAAACTGTTTTTT.